Listed below are T cell receptor beta chains from one sample, sequenced in a study of regulatory T cells in long-lasting Graves disease. TCRdb called the multiplex PCR reads again in MiXCR, with one record for every CDR3 protein. The profile shows approximately 360,000 distinct CDR3 sequences, 20% to 25% of them singletons. Source: peripheral blood mononuclear cells (PBMCs), taken when the disease was refractory, from a patient treated with antithyroid drugs. These receptor sequences come from a woman in her thirties or forties with Graves disease. Each CDR3 is given with its conserved first and last residue. D genes are given only for firm matches. Not all rows give a size; the values are once, few, many and, for expanded clones, a class.

J	V	D	size	CDR3	DNA
TRBJ1-1	TRBV29-1	-	-	CSVNPDTEAFF	TGCAGCGTTAACCCCGACACTGAAGCTTTCTTT
TRBJ2-4	TRBV11-2	TRBD2	many	CASSLDSSGRRKNIQYF	TGTGCCAGCAGCTTAGATTCTAGCGGGAGAAGGAAAAACATTCAGTACTTC
TRBJ2-2	TRBV11-2	-	many	CASSGIPANTGELFF	TGTGCCAGCAGCGGAATCCCCGCGAACACCGGGGAGCTGTTTTTT
TRBJ2-5	TRBV6-5	TRBD2	many	CASSYLAGQETQYF	TGTGCCAGCAGTTACCTAGCGGGACAAGAGACCCAGTACTTC
TRBJ2-2	TRBV5-4	TRBD2	once	CASSPPGLAASNTGELFF	TGTGCCAGCAGCCCCCCGGGACTAGCGGCTTCGAACACCGGGGAGCTGTTTTTT
TRBJ1-6	TRBV7-8	TRBD1	-	CASSLAGQAYNSPLHF	TGTGCCAGCAGCTTAGCCGGACAGGCCTATAATTCACCCCTCCACTTT
TRBJ1-5	TRBV20-1	-	many	CSASRLGEGPQHF	TGCAGTGCTAGTAGGTTGGGTGAAGGCCCCCAGCATTTT
TRBJ1-4	TRBV3-1	-	many	CASSQERQLPHEKLFF	TGTGCCAGCAGCCAAGAACGACAGCTACCGCATGAAAAACTGTTTTTT
TRBJ1-1	TRBV24-1	-	many	CATSDSAEAFF	TGTGCCACCAGTGATTCGGCTGAAGCTTTCTTT
TRBJ2-1	TRBV10-1	TRBD2	few	CASSEPGLENRQFF	TGCGCCAGCAGTGAGCCGGGACTAGAAAATAGACAGTTCTTC
TRBJ2-7	TRBV7-2	TRBD2	few	CASSFLTSFPYEQYF	TGTGCCAGCAGCTTCTTGACTAGCTTTCCCTACGAGCAGTACTTC
TRBJ2-7	TRBV7-2	-	many	CASSLGQPYEQYF	TGTGCCAGCAGCTTAGGACAGCCATACGAGCAGTACTTC
TRBJ1-1	TRBV27	-	many	CASRLIRGGLNTEAFF	TGTGCCAGCAGACTTATTAGAGGGGGGTTGAACACTGAAGCTTTCTTT
TRBJ2-5	TRBV10-3	TRBD1	many	CAISRGQAGQETQYF	TGTGCCATCAGTCGGGGACAGGCGGGACAAGAGACCCAGTACTTC
TRBJ2-1	TRBV2	-	many	CASSNRGSGNEQFF	TGTGCCAGCAGTAACCGGGGGTCGGGCAATGAGCAGTTCTTC
TRBJ2-4	TRBV20-1	TRBD2	many	CSASRLAGAGGNIQYF	TGCAGTGCTAGCCGGCTAGCGGGAGCAGGGGGTAACATTCAGTACTTC
TRBJ2-2	TRBV6-5	TRBD1	many	CASSYLGQMYTGELFF	TGTGCCAGCAGTTACTTGGGACAGATGTACACCGGGGAGCTGTTTTTT